The TCR beta chain described here comes from a study of T cells expressing NK-cell markers. Study details: Researchers got TCR beta repertoires out of sorted CD3+CD56+NKG2C+, CD3+CD56+NKG2C- and CD3+CD56-NKG2C+ T cells. Just one sequenced donor of eight was HCMV-seronegative, while seven were seropositive.

The cDNA for TCR beta came from 5'RACE template switching with UMIs. TCRdb re-called the 5' RACE reads; one entry per CDR3 protein, DNA not given. The table for this sample gives roughly 150,000 distinct CDR3 sequences. This CDR3 has 15 amino acids. Looked up from germline, CDR1 is SNHLY and CDR2 is FYNNEI. The sample comprised blood T cells: a sorted CD56 or NKG2C T cell subset, CD4+ or CD8+ T cells, or bulk PBMC T cells (not recorded which). This clonotype was obtained from a man aged 18-70 years in good health. The chain employs TRBV2 and TRBJ2-3; TCRdb selects TRBD2, and the lack of DNA leaves this call unchecked. CDR3 in amino acids: CASSVSGGAADTQYF.